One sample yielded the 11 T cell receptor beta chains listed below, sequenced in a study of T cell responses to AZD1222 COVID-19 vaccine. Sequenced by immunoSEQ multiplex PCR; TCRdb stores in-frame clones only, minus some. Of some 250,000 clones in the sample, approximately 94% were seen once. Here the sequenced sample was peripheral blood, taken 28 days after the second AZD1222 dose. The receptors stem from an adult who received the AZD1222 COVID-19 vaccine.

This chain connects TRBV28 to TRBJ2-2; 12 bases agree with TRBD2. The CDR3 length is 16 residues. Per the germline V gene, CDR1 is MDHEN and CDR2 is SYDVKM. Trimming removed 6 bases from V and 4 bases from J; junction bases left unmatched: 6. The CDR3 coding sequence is TGTGCCAGCAGATCGGGACTAGCGGGTTTCACCGGGGAGCTGTTTTTT. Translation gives CASRSGLAGFTGELFF.

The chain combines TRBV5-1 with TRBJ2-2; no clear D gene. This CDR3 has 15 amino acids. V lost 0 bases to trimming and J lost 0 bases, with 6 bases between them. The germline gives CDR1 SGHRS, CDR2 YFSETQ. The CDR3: CASSLDRPNTGELFF. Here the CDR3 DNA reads TGCGCCAGCAGCTTGGACAGACCGAACACCGGGGAGCTGTTTTTT.

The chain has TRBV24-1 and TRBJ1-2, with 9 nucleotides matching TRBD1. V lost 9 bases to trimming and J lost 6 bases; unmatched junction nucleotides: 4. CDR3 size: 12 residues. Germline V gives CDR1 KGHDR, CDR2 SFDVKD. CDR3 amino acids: CATQDRGDGYTF. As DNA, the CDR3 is TGTGCCACCCAGGACAGGGGTGATGGCTACACCTTC.

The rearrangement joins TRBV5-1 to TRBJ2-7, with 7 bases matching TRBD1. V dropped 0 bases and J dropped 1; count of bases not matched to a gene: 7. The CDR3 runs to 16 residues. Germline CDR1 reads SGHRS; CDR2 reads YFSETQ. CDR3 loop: CASSLARTGLSYEQYF. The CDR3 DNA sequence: TGCGCCAGCAGCTTGGCCCGGACAGGCCTATCCTACGAGCAGTACTTC. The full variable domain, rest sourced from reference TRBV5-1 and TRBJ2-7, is KAGVTQTPRYLIKTRGQQVTLSCSPISGHRSVSWYQQTPGQGLQFLFEYFSETQRNKGNFPGRFSGRQFSNSRSEMNVSTLELGDSALYLCASSLARTGLSYEQYFGPGTRLTVT.

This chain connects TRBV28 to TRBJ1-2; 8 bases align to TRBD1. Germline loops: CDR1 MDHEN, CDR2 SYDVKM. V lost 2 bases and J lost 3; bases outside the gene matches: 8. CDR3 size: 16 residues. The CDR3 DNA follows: TGTGCCAGCAGTTTAAATCAGGGGGCGGGGGACTATGGCTACACCTTC. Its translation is CASSLNQGAGDYGYTF.

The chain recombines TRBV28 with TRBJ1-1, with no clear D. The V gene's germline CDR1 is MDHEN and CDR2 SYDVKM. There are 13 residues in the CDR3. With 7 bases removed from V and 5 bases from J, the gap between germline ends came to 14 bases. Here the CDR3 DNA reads TGTGCCAGCATGCGGACCCCTGGGACTGAAGCTTTCTTT. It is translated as CASMRTPGTEAFF.

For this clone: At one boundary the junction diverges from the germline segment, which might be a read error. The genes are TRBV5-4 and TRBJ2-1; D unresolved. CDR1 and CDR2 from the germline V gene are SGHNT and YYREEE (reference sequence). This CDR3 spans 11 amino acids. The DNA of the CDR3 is TGTGCCAGCAGCTTGTCCGGGTTTAAGGTCTTC. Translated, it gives CASSLSGFKVF.

The DNA of the CDR3 is TGTGCCAGCCATACTGGAGGCTGGGCAGATACGCAGTATTTT. The encoded protein is CASHTGGWADTQYF. The chain employs TRBV6-5 and TRBJ2-3; possible D gene TRBD2, 5 bases. This CDR3 is 14 amino acids long. V dropped 8 bases and J dropped 4 bases, with 16 bases sitting between them. Germline CDR1 and CDR2: MNHEY and SVGAGI.

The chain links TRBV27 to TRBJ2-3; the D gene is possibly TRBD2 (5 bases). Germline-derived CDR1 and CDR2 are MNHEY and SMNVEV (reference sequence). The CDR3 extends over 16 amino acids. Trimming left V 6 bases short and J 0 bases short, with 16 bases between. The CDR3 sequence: CASSLLVPSSTDTQYF. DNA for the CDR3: TGTGCCAGCAGCCTACTAGTCCCCTCCAGCACAGATACGCAGTATTTT.

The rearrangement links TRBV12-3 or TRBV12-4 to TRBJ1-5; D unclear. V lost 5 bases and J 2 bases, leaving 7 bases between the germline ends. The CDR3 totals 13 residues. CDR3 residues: CASSPQGNQPQHF. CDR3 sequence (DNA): TGTGCCAGCAGTCCCCAGGGCAATCAGCCCCAGCATTTT.

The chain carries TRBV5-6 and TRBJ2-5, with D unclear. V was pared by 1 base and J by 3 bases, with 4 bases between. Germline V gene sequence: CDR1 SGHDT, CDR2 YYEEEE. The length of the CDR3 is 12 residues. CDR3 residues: CASSLLEETQYF. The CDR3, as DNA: TGTGCCAGCAGCTTGTTGGAAGAGACCCAGTACTTC.